The clone carrying this TCR beta chain came up once. Clones were sequenced by immunoSEQ multiplex PCR, and TCRdb holds only the in-frame ones, with some missing. The sample lists a few hundred thousand clones, 80% to 90% occurring once. The data were obtained in a study of cytomegalovirus exposure and HLA in healthy donors. Germline V lookup: CDR1 SGHVS, CDR2 FNYEAQ. With V trimmed by 4 bases and J by 5 bases, 7 bases remained unmatched. The CDR3 covers 16 residues. This chain connects TRBV7-6 to TRBJ2-3, with 12 bases aligning to TRBD2. The sequenced sample consisted of PBMCs. This sequence originates from a woman in her late teens or twenties in good health and CMV-seronegative. The CDR3 is CASSSLLAGGEDTQYF. Here the CDR3 DNA reads TGTGCCAGCAGCTCGTTACTAGCGGGAGGAGAAGATACGCAGTATTTT.